Presented here are 27 T cell receptor beta chains from one specimen sequenced in a study of cytomegalovirus exposure and HLA in healthy donors. 60 Vbeta and 13 Jbeta primers were used in PCR. Profiled with immunoSEQ multiplex PCR; TCRdb holds only in-frame clones, not every one. The sample records more than 85,000 clones, over 12% being singletons. Material for sequencing was PBMCs. These receptors originate from a female donor in good health and CMV-seronegative.

The gene calls are TRBV21-1 and TRBJ1-6; TRBD1, the D gene given by the table, was not confirmed from the DNA. TRBV21-1 is a listed pseudogene. The CDR3 is 14 residues long. Here the CDR3 DNA reads TGTGCCAGCAGCAAGCGCAGGGATAATTCACCCCTCCACTTT. Amino acid sequence: CASSKRRDNSPLHF.

The chain carries TRBV7-2 and TRBJ1-3, with D possibly being TRBD1 (5 bases). This CDR3 has 19 residues. Germline V gives CDR1 SGHTA, CDR2 FQGNSA. Trimming cost V 3 bases and J 0 bases, with 21 bases left between them. In DNA, the CDR3 is TGTGCCAGCAGCTTTAAAGCCTACTACAGGATTTCCTCTGGAAACACCATATATTTT. Its translation: CASSFKAYYRISSGNTIYF.

This clone was detected only a few times. The chain carries TRBV30 and TRBJ2-3; 12 nucleotides align to TRBD2. Germline assignment: CDR1 GTSNPN and CDR2 SVGIG (reference sequence). The CDR3 has 18 amino acids. With 1 base clipped from V and 1 base from J, the junction kept 9 bases outside the gene matches. This chain's CDR3 is CAWSGLAGGPVGTDTQYF. The CDR3 region has the DNA TGTGCCTGGAGTGGGCTAGCGGGAGGGCCAGTCGGCACAGATACGCAGTATTTT.

The chain employs TRBV28 and TRBJ2-1; TRBD2 agrees at 12 bases. The CDR3 is 16 amino acids. J gave up 9 bases and V 5 bases, and 11 bases lay outside the gene matches. The germline V gene encodes CDR1 MDHEN and CDR2 SYDVKM. The CDR3 region has the DNA TGTGCCAGCAGTCCCAAGCGACTAGCGGGAGCTGGTGAGCAGTTCTTC. It codes for CASSPKRLAGAGEQFF.

This clone was found a few times. The V call is TRBV28, the J call TRBJ2-1, with 7 bases identical to TRBD2. This CDR3 has 13 residues. Germline CDR1 and CDR2: MDHEN and SYDVKM. V gave up 5 bases and J gave up 8 bases; unmatched junction bases: 6. CDR3 in DNA: TGTGCCAGCAGTGGAGCGGGAAGGCATGAGCAGTTCTTC. Its protein product is CASSGAGRHEQFF. The full variable domain, completed using reference TRBV28 and TRBJ2-1, is DVKVTQSSRYLVKRTGEKVFLECVQDMDHENMFWYRQDPGLGLRLIYFSYDVKMKEKGDIPEGYSVSREKKERFSLILESASTNQTSMYLCASSGAGRHEQFFGPGTRLTVL.

The V and J genes are TRBV7-9 and TRBJ1-2; D remains ambiguous. The V and J ends lost 1 base and 4 bases respectively, with 16 bases between them. This CDR3 has 16 residues. CDR1 SEHNR and CDR2 FQNEAQ come from the germline V gene (reference sequence). The CDR3: CASSLENGVGAYGYTF. CDR3 sequence (DNA): TGTGCCAGCAGCTTAGAAAACGGCGTGGGCGCCTATGGCTACACCTTC.

In regard to this clone: A clone one base away is much larger, so this may be a read error. This chain links TRBV19 with TRBJ1-2; D is unresolved. CDR3 length: 13 amino acids. V dropped 8 bases and J dropped 2 bases, with 12 bases sitting between them. Germline V gene data show CDR1 as LNHDA and CDR2 as SQIVND (reference sequence). In DNA form, the CDR3 reads TGTGCCAGTGCTGAGGGAGAAAACTATGGCTACACCTTC. Its translation: CASAEGENYGYTF.

This clone was picked up a small number of times. The chain employs TRBV5-5 and TRBJ2-3, with 8 bases fitting TRBD2. V shed 5 bases and J 2 bases; nucleotides not matched to a gene: 10. From germline, CDR1 is SGHKS and CDR2 YYEKEE (reference sequence). CDR3 length: 16 amino acids. Here the CDR3 DNA reads TGTGCCAGCAGTGAAGGGGCTAGCGGGTACACAGATACGCAGTATTTT. Protein: CASSEGASGYTDTQYF.

This clone showed up just a few times. This chain connects TRBV7-9 to TRBJ2-7, with 12 bases fitting TRBD2. The germline gives CDR1 SEHNR, CDR2 FQNEAQ (reference sequence). The CDR3 sequence is 15 residues long. Trimming at V came to 5 bases and at J to 1 base, leaving 3 bases not matched to a gene. The CDR3 region is CASSPGLAGSYEQYF. CDR3 nucleotide sequence: TGTGCCAGCAGCCCCGGACTAGCGGGATCCTACGAGCAGTACTTC.

This chain uses TRBV28 with TRBJ1-1; D remains unclear. The CDR3 extends over 11 amino acids. The germline V gene has CDR1 MDHEN and CDR2 SYDVKM. V was pared by 3 bases and J by 8 bases, with 7 bases between. DNA for the CDR3: TGTGCCAGCAGTTTTAAGAGGGAAGCTTTCTTT. Protein sequence: CASSFKREAFF.

The V gene is TRBV7-2, the J gene TRBJ2-7; D may be TRBD1 (8 bases). Germline V CDR1 and CDR2: SGHTA, FQGNSA. The CDR3 sequence is 15 residues long. The V and J ends lost 5 bases and 2 bases respectively, with 16 bases between them. The CDR3 bases are TGTGCCAGCAGCCCACAGGGGGGGCAAGCCTACGAGCAGTACTTC. Translation gives CASSPQGGQAYEQYF. Looking up the rest from reference TRBV7-2 and TRBJ2-7 gives the full variable domain: GAGVSQSPSNKVTEKGKDVELRCDPISGHTALYWYRQSLGQGLEFLIYFQGNSAPDKSGLPSDRFSAERTGGSVSTLTIQRTQQEDSAVYLCASSPQGGQAYEQYFGPGTRLTVT.

The chain joins TRBV27 to TRBJ1-6; D remains ambiguous. The length of the CDR3 is 15 residues. V lost 3 bases and J 9 bases, leaving 15 bases between the germline ends. Per the germline V gene, CDR1 is MNHEY and CDR2 is SMNVEV (reference sequence). CDR3 loop: CASSFGAAAGSPLHF. CDR3 DNA: TGTGCCAGCAGTTTCGGTGCGGCTGCTGGTTCACCCCTCCACTTT.

This chain links TRBV4-3 with TRBJ2-7, with 10 bases matching TRBD2. CDR1 is LGHNA, CDR2 YSLEER, per germline. J gave up 4 bases and V 0 bases, and 9 bases lay outside the gene matches. The CDR3 has 17 residues. The CDR3 region has the DNA TGCGCCAGCAGCCAAGATTCTGGGCTAGCGGGGGCGTACGAGCAGTACTTC. Translated: CASSQDSGLAGAYEQYF.

This clone was detected a few times. The rearrangement uses TRBV7-2 and TRBJ2-3; 7 nucleotides line up with TRBD2. CDR3 size: 15 residues. Germline CDR1 and CDR2: SGHTA and FQGNSA. The V gene end was trimmed by 2 bases and the J gene end by 0 bases; junction bases not matched to a gene: 2. CDR3 nucleotides: TGTGCCAGCAGCTTAACGCGGGGGAGCACAGATACGCAGTATTTT. Translated: CASSLTRGSTDTQYF.

The chain uses TRBV9 and TRBJ2-7; 10 bases are shared with TRBD2. Germline values: CDR1 SGDLS, CDR2 YYNGEE. The CDR3 consists of 15 residues. Trimming removed 3 bases from V and 2 bases from J; junction bases left unmatched: 5. The CDR3 nucleotides are TGTGCCAGCAGCGCGGGACTAGCGCTCACCTACGAGCAGTACTTC. Its translation is CASSAGLALTYEQYF.

The chain recombines TRBV15 with TRBJ1-6; the match to TRBD1 covers 7 bases. The CDR3 is 15 amino acids. V lost 0 bases and J lost 10; bases outside the gene matches: 6. Germline V gene sequence: CDR1 LNHNV, CDR2 YYDKDF (reference sequence). The CDR3 here is CATSRDRNRGSPLHF. The CDR3 DNA sequence: TGTGCCACCAGCAGAGATAGGAACAGGGGATCACCCCTCCACTTT.

This clone was counted between two and nine times. This specimen includes other DNA sequences encoding the same CDR3. This chain uses TRBV28 with TRBJ1-2; D gene unclear. Germline V lookup: CDR1 MDHEN, CDR2 SYDVKM. Between the trimmed V and J ends, which lost 10 bases and 1 base, there was a span of 13 bases. The CDR3 is 13 amino acids. The chain's CDR3 is CAIPGNLNYGYTF. The CDR3 DNA follows: TGTGCCATCCCCGGGAACCTTAACTATGGCTACACCTTC.

The chain uses TRBV5-4 and TRBJ1-1; the match to TRBD1 covers 7 bases. The CDR3 consists of 13 residues. Trimming at V came to 4 bases and at J to 7 bases, leaving 7 bases not matched to a gene. Per the germline V gene, CDR1 is SGHNT and CDR2 is YYREEE (reference sequence). CDR3 sequence reads: CASSNTGANEAFF. For the CDR3, the DNA is TGTGCCAGCAGCAACACAGGGGCTAATGAAGCTTTCTTT.

This chain uses TRBV29-1 with TRBJ1-1; D possibly corresponds to TRBD1 (6 bases). Germline V gene sequence: CDR1 SQVTM, CDR2 ANQGSEA. This CDR3 spans 11 amino acids. V was pared by 0 bases and J by 10 bases, with 9 bases between. The CDR3 here is CSVEDTGTAFF. Here the CDR3 DNA reads TGCAGCGTTGAAGATACAGGGACAGCTTTCTTT.

V and J are TRBV2 and TRBJ2-5; tentatively, D is TRBD2 (6 bases). The CDR3 is 14 amino acids. V lost 7 bases and J lost 2, with 14 bases in between. CDR1 and CDR2 from the germline V gene are SNHLY and FYNNEI. DNA of the CDR3: TGTGCCAGCAAGACGATCGGGAGTCAAGAGACCCAGTACTTC. This encodes CASKTIGSQETQYF.

This chain uses TRBV2 with TRBJ1-3, with TRBD1 matching over 7 bases. Germline CDR1 and CDR2: SNHLY and FYNNEI. The length of the CDR3 is 15 residues. With V trimmed by 4 bases and J by 0 bases, 3 bases remained unmatched. This chain's CDR3 is CASSGTGISGNTIYF. As DNA, the CDR3 is TGTGCCAGCAGTGGGACAGGCATCTCTGGAAACACCATATATTTT.

This clone was seen more than once but under ten times. V and J are TRBV18 and TRBJ2-7; 7 bases line up with TRBD1. The germline V gene has CDR1 KGHSH and CDR2 LQKENI. The V segment lost 4 bases and the J segment 7 bases; nucleotides outside the gene matches: 10. The CDR3 has 14 residues. Here the CDR3 DNA reads TGTGCCAGCTCACTCGACAGGGCCGTCCAGGAGCAGTACTTC. The encoded protein is CASSLDRAVQEQYF.

In this sample, this clone turned up a few times. The chain uses TRBV5-6 and TRBJ2-1, with 8 nucleotides matching TRBD2. The CDR3 is made up of 13 amino acids. J was trimmed by 7 bases and V by 2 bases; bases with no gene match: 2. CDR1 is SGHDT, CDR2 YYEEEE, per germline. CDR3 in DNA: TGTGCCAGCAGCTTCGGGACTAGAAATGAGCAGTTCTTC. This codes for CASSFGTRNEQFF.

This clone was found a few times. For the CDR3, the DNA is TGCGCCAGCAGGGCGACAGGGGATCAGCCCCAGCATTTT. This sequence encodes CASRATGDQPQHF. The chain uses TRBV4-1 and TRBJ1-5; 8 bases agree with TRBD1. The CDR3 is 13 amino acids. CDR1 and CDR2 from the germline V gene are MGHRA and YSYEKL. The V and J ends lost 6 bases and 5 bases, in that order; junction bases with no gene match: 3.

The V call is TRBV28, the J call TRBJ2-7, with 11 bases lining up with TRBD2. This CDR3 spans 15 amino acids. The ends lost 5 bases at V and 4 bases at J; junction bases unmatched: 7. The germline CDR1 and CDR2 sequences are MDHEN and SYDVKM. The CDR3 coding sequence is TGTGCCAGCAGTCCCCAACTAGCGGGAGTTTACGAGCAGTACTTC. Amino acids: CASSPQLAGVYEQYF.

V and J are TRBV15 and TRBJ2-6; D gene unclear. Germline CDR1 reads LNHNV; CDR2 reads YYDKDF (reference sequence). Trimming left V 1 base short and J 0 bases short, with 4 bases between. There are 15 residues in the CDR3. The CDR3 DNA reads TGTGCCACCAGCAGAGGACACTCTGGGGCCAACGTCCTGACTTTC. Amino acids: CATSRGHSGANVLTF. The full variable domain, with the rest looked up from reference TRBV15 and TRBJ2-6, is DAMVIQNPRYQVTQFGKPVTLSCSQTLNHNVMYWYQQKSSQAPKLLFHYYDKDFNNEADTPDNFQSRRPNTSFCFLDIRSPGLGDTAMYLCATSRGHSGANVLTFGAGSRLTVL.

This clone was observed a handful of times. This chain joins TRBV27 and TRBJ1-5, with a tentative D call TRBD1 (5 bases). Trimming shortened V by 6 bases and J by 6 bases, and 18 bases separated the two germline ends. The CDR3 runs to 15 residues. Germline V lookup: CDR1 MNHEY, CDR2 SMNVEV (reference sequence). CDR3: CASSPWPGLTQPQHF. The DNA of the CDR3 is TGTGCCAGCAGCCCGTGGCCAGGGTTGACTCAGCCCCAGCATTTT.